A selection of T cell receptor beta chains follows, all from one sample in a study of blood T cell repertoires in COVID-19. Assay used: immunoSEQ multiplex PCR; TCRdb lists only in-frame clones, some missing. The sample includes over 15,000 clones, 80% to 90% seen only once; the top ten take 35%. The material sequenced was peripheral blood. The receptors derive from a man in his 70s in a cohort sampled during active COVID-19. CDR3s include the opening cysteine and the closing phenylalanine or tryptophan. The D gene is left open where the match is weak. Some rows mark clone size as missing; the rest say once, few, many or name a class of expanded clone.

V	size	D	J	length	CDR3	DNA
TRBV7-9	-	TRBD2	TRBJ2-7	15	CASSSGTSVAYEQYF	TGTGCCAGCAGCTCCGGGACTAGCGTCGCCTACGAGCAGTACTTC
TRBV7-9	-	TRBD2	TRBJ2-6	18	CASSLGTTTSSGANVLTF	TGTGCCAGCAGCTTGGGGACTACTACCTCCTCTGGGGCCAACGTCCTGACTTTC
TRBV3-1/TRBV3-2	-	-	TRBJ1-2	16	CASTPTRVQGNYGYTF	TGTGCCAGCACACCCACGAGGGTCCAGGGGAACTATGGCTACACCTTC
TRBV5-8	-	TRBD1	TRBJ1-2	15	CASSPGGANSYGYTF	TGTGCCAGCAGCCCAGGGGGCGCGAATAGTTATGGCTACACCTTC
TRBV5-1	-	TRBD2	TRBJ2-7	16	CASSPEPIAGAYEQYF	TGCGCCAGCAGCCCGGAGCCCATAGCGGGAGCTTACGAGCAGTACTTC
TRBV13	-	TRBD2	TRBJ2-7	16	CASSLAGTSVTYEQYF	TGTGCCAGCAGCTTAGCCGGGACTAGCGTAACCTACGAGCAGTACTTC
TRBV7-2	-	TRBD2	TRBJ2-1	16	CASSLVLLARYNEQFF	TGTGCCAGCAGCTTAGTGTTACTAGCGAGGTACAATGAGCAGTTCTTC
TRBV11-2	-	TRBD1	TRBJ1-1	16	CASSPPADRVNTEAFF	TGTGCCAGCAGCCCCCCGGCGGACAGGGTGAACACTGAAGCTTTCTTT
TRBV2	-	TRBD2	TRBJ2-3	16	CASSGTLAGGADTQYF	TGTGCCAGCAGTGGAACACTAGCGGGAGGGGCTGATACGCAGTATTTT
TRBV5-1	-	-	TRBJ2-1	17	CASSLVRAGAPYNEQFF	TGCGCCAGCAGCTTGGTTCGGGCGGGGGCACCGTACAATGAGCAGTTCTTC
TRBV6-5	-	TRBD1	TRBJ1-2	15	CASSYPTGGVWGYTF	TGTGCCAGCAGTTACCCGACAGGGGGCGTTTGGGGCTACACCTTC
TRBV7-9	-	TRBD1	TRBJ1-1	17	CASSLRSGQHMNTEAFF	TGTGCCAGCAGCTTAAGGTCGGGACAGCACATGAACACTGAAGCTTTCTTT
TRBV19	-	TRBD1	TRBJ2-5	14	CASSIPGGGETQYF	TGTGCCAGTAGTATTCCAGGGGGTGGGGAGACCCAGTACTTC
TRBV29-1	-	-	TRBJ1-5	13	CSVGGGSNQPQHF	TGCAGCGTTGGGGGGGGTAGCAATCAGCCCCAGCATTTT
TRBV5-1	-	-	TRBJ1-4	16	CASSFGGPSTNEKLFF	TGCGCCAGCAGCTTTGGAGGACCATCAACTAATGAAAAACTGTTTTTT
TRBV5-1	-	TRBD2	TRBJ2-3	16	CASSLGTSGNTDTQYF	TGCGCCAGCAGCTTGGGGACTAGCGGGAACACAGATACGCAGTATTTT
TRBV9	-	-	TRBJ2-3	17	CASSATGGGSGTDTQYF	TGTGCCAGCAGCGCAACCGGGGGAGGATCCGGAACAGATACGCAGTATTTT
TRBV3-1/TRBV3-2	-	-	TRBJ1-2	14	CASSQDPGFSGYTF	TGTGCCAGCAGCCAAGATCCCGGGTTTAGTGGCTACACCTTC
TRBV6-2/TRBV6-3	-	-	TRBJ2-3	15	CASRYRSPPEDTQYF	TGTGCCAGCAGATACAGGAGCCCGCCGGAGGATACGCAGTATTTT
TRBV27	-	-	TRBJ1-1	13	CASRPGGRTEAFF	TGTGCCAGCAGGCCGGGGGGGCGGACTGAAGCTTTCTTT
TRBV11-2	once	TRBD1	TRBJ1-2	15	CASSSLQGAIDGYTF	TGTGCCAGCAGCTCACTACAGGGGGCCATAGATGGCTACACCTTC
TRBV20-1	-	-	TRBJ1-5	13	CSASKRPDQPQHF	TGCAGTGCTAGTAAGCGACCAGATCAGCCCCAGCATTTT
TRBV5-6	-	TRBD2	TRBJ2-5	15	CASSSGLAGRETQYF	TGTGCCAGCAGCTCGGGACTAGCGGGACGAGAGACCCAGTACTTC
TRBV7-2	-	-	TRBJ2-2	14	CASRLRPDTGELFF	TGTGCCAGCAGACTGCGCCCGGACACCGGGGAGCTGTTTTTT
TRBV6-6	-	-	TRBJ1-1	17	CASSPPPRRGTNTEAFF	TGTGCCAGCAGTCCGCCCCCTAGGCGGGGAACGAACACTGAAGCTTTCTTT
TRBV5-1	once	-	TRBJ2-3	12	CASGRTTDTQYF	TGCGCCAGTGGGAGGACCACAGATACGCAGTATTTT
TRBV28	-	TRBD2	TRBJ2-3	15	CASRGTSGGTDTQYF	TGTGCCAGCAGAGGCACTAGCGGAGGCACAGATACGCAGTATTTT
TRBV7-2	-	TRBD2	TRBJ2-3	14	CASSLGLAADTQYF	TGTGCCAGCAGCTTGGGACTAGCGGCAGATACGCAGTATTTT
TRBV25-1	-	TRBD2	TRBJ2-3	15	CASSGLAEHTDTQYF	TGTGCCAGCAGTGGCCTAGCGGAACACACAGATACGCAGTATTTT
TRBV27	-	-	TRBJ2-7	14	CASSLSGRPTGWHF	TGTGCCAGCAGTTTATCGGGACGGCCCACAGGGTGGCACTTC
TRBV5-1	-	TRBD2	TRBJ2-3	16	CASSLVAGDVGDTQYF	TGCGCCAGCAGCTTGGTGGCGGGAGATGTCGGAGATACGCAGTATTTT
TRBV21-1	-	-	TRBJ2-2	16	CASSKGPGTNTGELFF	TGTGCCAGCAGCAAAGGTCCGGGGACTAACACCGGGGAGCTGTTTTTT
TRBV28	-	TRBD1	TRBJ1-2	17	CASSPGTGGFKGYGYTF	TGTGCCAGCAGTCCAGGGACAGGGGGCTTCAAGGGCTATGGCTACACCTTC
TRBV11-3	-	-	TRBJ2-5	15	CASSPHGLSEETQYF	TGTGCCAGCAGCCCACACGGACTTTCTGAAGAGACCCAGTACTTC
TRBV6-5	-	TRBD1	TRBJ1-2	15	CASSPHDRGNYGYTF	TGTGCCAGCAGTCCCCATGACAGGGGCAACTATGGCTACACCTTC
TRBV30	-	TRBD1	TRBJ2-1	15	CAWSSGTGAYNEQFF	TGTGCCTGGAGCTCCGGGACAGGGGCCTACAATGAGCAGTTCTTC
TRBV3-1/TRBV3-2	-	TRBD2	TRBJ2-7	16	CASSRGLAGVVYEQYF	TGTGCCAGCAGCCGCGGACTAGCGGGAGTAGTTTACGAGCAGTACTTC
TRBV6-5	-	-	TRBJ2-2	15	CASGGDSANTGELFF	TGTGCCAGCGGGGGCGACAGCGCGAACACCGGGGAGCTGTTTTTT
TRBV28	-	-	TRBJ2-5	17	CASSAHRGRQNQETQYF	TGTGCCAGCAGCGCGCATAGGGGGAGACAGAACCAAGAGACCCAGTACTTC
TRBV9	-	TRBD2	TRBJ2-1	15	CASSVGLAEYNEQFF	TGTGCCAGCAGCGTAGGACTAGCGGAATACAATGAGCAGTTCTTC
TRBV4-3	-	-	TRBJ2-7	17	CASSQYELGRGAYEQYF	TGCGCCAGCAGCCAATATGAACTGGGCAGGGGGGCCTACGAGCAGTACTTC